Shown below are 15 T cell receptor beta chains from a single sample sequenced in a study of cytomegalovirus exposure and HLA in healthy donors (TCRdb year 2017). Preparation of the library involved the immunoSEQ multiplex PCR assay. For the multiplex PCR, a mixture combining 60 forward primers for TCR Vbeta segments and 13 reverse primers for TCR Jbeta segments was used. TCRdb stores this immuneACCESS table with in-frame sequences only. Part of the clones is absent; in the studies checked, under half of the shortfall reflects unresolved V genes, and no reason is known for the rest. The sample table contains roughly 200,000 clones; only one count was recorded for about 80% of them. The ten largest clones add up to 0.65% to 0.75% of the sample. The source material was PBMCs. Receptors originate from a boy younger than 18 in good health and CMV-seronegative.

There are a few counts of this clone. The rearrangement uses TRBV29-1 and TRBJ2-1, with 13 bases lining up with TRBD2. V lost 1 base to trimming and J lost 6 bases; unmatched junction nucleotides: 12. CDR1 SQVTM and CDR2 ANQGSEA come from the germline V gene. This CDR3 spans 18 amino acids. CDR3 sequence: CSVEGGTSGGATFNEQFF. CDR3 DNA sequence: TGCAGCGTTGAAGGGGGCACTAGCGGGGGGGCCACATTCAATGAGCAGTTCTTC.

The V call is TRBV13, the J call TRBJ2-1; 7 nucleotides agree with TRBD2. Germline V lookup: CDR1 PRHDT, CDR2 FYEKMQ (reference sequence). This CDR3 is built from 14 residues. V trimming: 5 bases; J trimming: 6 bases; junction bases outside the gene matches: 7. CDR3: CASSQGLWVNEQFF. CDR3 bases: TGTGCCAGCAGCCAGGGACTATGGGTCAATGAGCAGTTCTTC.

The rearrangement joins TRBV4-1 to TRBJ1-2, with TRBD1 identical over 9 bases. Germline V gives CDR1 MGHRA, CDR2 YSYEKL. The V segment lost 4 bases and the J segment 3 bases; nucleotides outside the gene matches: 15. CDR3 size: 18 residues. CDR3 protein: CASSRGLNRDREHYGYTF. The CDR3 DNA reads as TGCGCCAGCAGCCGAGGACTGAACCGGGACAGGGAACACTATGGCTACACCTTC.

CDR3 sequence: CASEQGQRVTGELFF. CDR3 DNA: TGTGCCAGCGAACAGGGACAGAGGGTCACCGGGGAGCTGTTTTTT. The gene calls are TRBV19 and TRBJ2-2; TRBD1 matches 7 bases. CDR3 length equals 15 residues. With V trimmed by 9 bases and J by 4 bases, 11 bases remained unmatched. The germline CDR1 and CDR2 sequences are LNHDA and SQIVND (reference sequence).

J is TRBJ2-2 and V is TRBV11-3, with no clear D. V was clipped by 6 bases and J by 0 bases, with 14 bases between them. The CDR3 contains 16 residues. The germline CDR1 and CDR2 sequences are SGHNT and YENEEA. The CDR3 nucleotides read TGTGCCAGCAGTTCTAACGGGTTCGCGAACACCGGGGAGCTGTTTTTT. Its translation is CASSSNGFANTGELFF. Complete variable domain (other parts from reference TRBV11-3 and TRBJ2-2): EAGVVQSPRYKIIEKKQPVAFWCNPISGHNTLYWYLQNLGQGPELLIRYENEEAVDDSQLPKDRFSAERLKGVDSTLKIQPAELGDSAVYLCASSSNGFANTGELFFGEGSRLTVL.

CDR3 bases: TGTGCCAGCAGTCCCTACCCTGTAGGCTACACCTTC. Translating it yields CASSPYPVGYTF. The genes are TRBV11-2 and TRBJ1-2; D not certain. The CDR3 consists of 12 residues. Trimming took off 6 bases at V and 8 bases at J, with 13 bases between the two ends. Germline lookup yields CDR1 SGHAT and CDR2 FQNNGV.

The genes are TRBV27 and TRBJ2-2, with D maybe TRBD2 (5 bases). The V end was cut by 2 bases, the J end by 3 bases, with 16 bases between. The CDR3 spans 17 residues. The germline CDR1 and CDR2 sequences are MNHEY and SMNVEV (reference sequence). CDR3 DNA sequence: TGTGCCAGCAGTTTAGAGGGCAGTTTCCCTTACACCGGGGAGCTGTTTTTT. Its protein product is CASSLEGSFPYTGELFF.

The chain is built from TRBV7-6 and TRBJ1-5; D gene uncertain. Looked up from germline, CDR1 is SGHVS and CDR2 is FNYEAQ. The CDR3 is 13 amino acids. V shed 4 bases and J shed 10 bases, with 14 bases lying between them. The chain's CDR3 is CASSSGTSLPQHF. The CDR3 DNA follows: TGTGCCAGCAGCTCGGGAACGAGTCTACCCCAGCATTTT.

The rearrangement links TRBV11-2 to TRBJ2-1, with D unclear. Germline lookup yields CDR1 SGHAT and CDR2 FQNNGV. The CDR3 length is 16 residues. V was pared by 6 bases and J by 3 bases, with 18 bases between. The CDR3 region is CASRFQRSSGYNEQFF. The CDR3 coding sequence is TGTGCCAGCAGGTTTCAGCGTAGCTCGGGCTACAATGAGCAGTTCTTC.

The chain links TRBV30 to TRBJ2-1, with TRBD2 matching over 11 bases. The germline V gene encodes CDR1 GTSNPN and CDR2 SVGIG (reference sequence). V shed 0 bases, J shed 0 bases, and the junction held 13 bases outside the gene matches. The CDR3 covers 20 residues. CDR3: CAWSVYYGTSGYSSYNEQFF. CDR3 in DNA: TGTGCCTGGAGTGTCTACTACGGGACTAGCGGTTATAGCTCCTACAATGAGCAGTTCTTC. The entire variable domain, with the rest obtained from reference TRBV30 and TRBJ2-1, is as follows: SQTIHQWPATLVQPVGSPLSLECTVEGTSNPNLYWYRQAAGRGLQLLFYSVGIGQISSEVPQNLSASRPQDRQFILSSKKLLLSDSGFYLCAWSVYYGTSGYSSYNEQFFGPGTRLTVL.

This clone appeared a few times. The rearrangement links TRBV4-3 to TRBJ1-1; D remains ambiguous. CDR1 and CDR2 from the germline V gene are LGHNA and YSLEER. This CDR3 region has 15 residues. V was cut by 0 bases and J by 1 base, with 9 bases left in between. CDR3 DNA sequence: TGCGCCAGCAGCCAAGAGAACCGGGAGAACACTGAAGCTTTCTTT. This encodes CASSQENRENTEAFF.

The chain links TRBV11-3 to TRBJ2-5, with 9 bases identical to TRBD2. CDR1 and CDR2 from the germline V gene are SGHNT and YENEEA. J gave up 2 bases and V 4 bases, and 5 bases lay outside the gene matches. The CDR3 covers 15 residues. CDR3 in amino acids: CASSSRLAEQETQYF. The CDR3 DNA reads TGTGCCAGCAGCTCCCGACTAGCGGAGCAAGAGACCCAGTACTTC.

The chain recombines TRBV19 with TRBJ1-1; D is possibly TRBD1 (5 bases). Germline assignment: CDR1 LNHDA and CDR2 SQIVND (reference sequence). This CDR3 contains 16 residues. Trimming took off 3 bases at V and 0 bases at J, with 14 bases between the two ends. This CDR3 is CASSIYGGSLNTEAFF. The CDR3 DNA reads as TGTGCCAGTAGTATCTACGGGGGGTCGTTGAACACTGAAGCTTTCTTT.

In its sample, this clone was seen once. The chain has TRBV9 and TRBJ1-1; D might be TRBD1 (6 bases). Looked up from germline, CDR1 is SGDLS and CDR2 is YYNGEE. Trimming removed 3 bases from V and 6 bases from J, with 15 bases in between. The CDR3 spans 14 residues. CDR3 sequence: CASSEVSHRAEAFF. The CDR3 bases are TGTGCCAGCAGCGAAGTATCCCACAGGGCTGAAGCTTTCTTT. The complete variable domain, with remaining parts taken from reference TRBV9 and TRBJ1-1, reads DSGVTQTPKHLITATGQRVTLRCSPRSGDLSVYWYQQSLDQGLQFLIQYYNGEERAKGNILERFSAQQFPDLHSELNLSSLELGDSALYFCASSEVSHRAEAFFGQGTRLTVV.

This clone has only one observation. The chain combines TRBV7-3 with TRBJ1-1, with 8 positions matching TRBD1. The junction had 8 bases not matched to a gene; V was cut back by 0 bases and J by 2 bases. Germline lookup yields CDR1 SGHTA and CDR2 FQGTGA. This CDR3 region has 17 residues. The CDR3 DNA reads as TGTGCCAGCAGCTTAACGGGACAGGACAGCGTTAACACTGAAGCTTTCTTT. It specifies CASSLTGQDSVNTEAFF.